The present entry profiles one T cell receptor beta chain with its context. Its antigen is not identified. The record originates from a study of cytomegalovirus exposure and HLA in healthy donors. Trimming took off 2 bases at V and 10 bases at J, with 14 bases between the two ends. Germline V lookup: CDR1 MNHEY, CDR2 SMNVEV (reference sequence). CDR3 size: 13 residues. The PCR made use of 60 Vbeta and 13 Jbeta primers. Per the original data handling: A later analysis tallied 80 million to 100 million unique TCR beta chains, around 12 million of them shared. TCRdb keeps only in-frame clones here, not all; method: immunoSEQ multiplex PCR. V and J calls and clone size are those listed in that table; D and trimming were worked out from the DNA. Here the sample spans 140,000 or so clones, around 78% being singletons. Findings and limits, study-wide: Productive rates of about 90% or about 30% were seen for most TCR beta V segments in an earlier analysis.

The gene calls are TRBV27 and TRBJ2-5, with TRBD1 as a possible D gene (6 bases). This TCR came from a woman under 30 in good health and CMV-seropositive. Sequences were obtained from PBMCs. The CDR3: CASSLSGQFVQYF. CDR3 in DNA: TGTGCCAGCAGTTTAAGTGGACAGTTCGTCCAGTACTTC.